The text below deals with one T cell receptor (beta chain). The data are from a study of blood T cell repertoires in COVID-19. On the study more broadly: Some COVID-19 samples were acute and others convalescent; all came from the United States, Italy and Spain.

As processed by the authors: Amplifying reference gene primers gave estimates of nucleated cell counts. The repertoire was sequenced with immunoSEQ multiplex PCR; TCRdb's copy has only in-frame clones and lacks some. The V and J calls and clone size are taken from that table; D and trimming were inferred from the DNA. The repertoire holds about 210,000 clones, more than 75% seen once, with roughly 13% in the top ten. Per the germline V gene, CDR1 is MGHDK and CDR2 is SYGVNS. V lost 3 bases and J lost 5; bases outside the gene matches: 3. This CDR3 is 14 amino acids long. The sequence was obtained from a human donor in a cohort sampled during active COVID-19. Sequenced input: peripheral blood. The rearrangement links TRBV25-1 to TRBJ1-1, with 10 nucleotides matching TRBD1. The CDR3 protein is CASSDGGQGTEAFF. The CDR3 DNA reads TGTGCCAGCAGTGACGGGGGACAGGGGACTGAAGCTTTCTTT.